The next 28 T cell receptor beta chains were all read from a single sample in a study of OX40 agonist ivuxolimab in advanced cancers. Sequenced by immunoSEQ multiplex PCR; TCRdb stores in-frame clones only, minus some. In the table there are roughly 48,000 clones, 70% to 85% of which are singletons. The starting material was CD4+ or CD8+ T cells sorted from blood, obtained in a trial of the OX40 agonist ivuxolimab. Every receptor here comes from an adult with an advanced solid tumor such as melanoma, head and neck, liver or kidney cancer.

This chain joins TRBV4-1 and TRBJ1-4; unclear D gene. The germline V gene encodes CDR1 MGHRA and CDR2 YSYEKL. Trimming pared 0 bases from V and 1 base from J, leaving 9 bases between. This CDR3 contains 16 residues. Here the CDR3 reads CASSQDLGRTNEKLFF. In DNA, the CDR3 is TGCGCCAGCAGCCAAGATCTAGGCAGAACTAATGAAAAACTGTTTTTT.

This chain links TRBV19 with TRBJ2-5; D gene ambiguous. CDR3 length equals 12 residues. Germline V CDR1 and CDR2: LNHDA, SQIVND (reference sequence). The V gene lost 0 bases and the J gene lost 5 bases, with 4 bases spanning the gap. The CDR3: CASSIDRETQYF. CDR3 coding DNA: TGTGCCAGTAGTATAGATAGGGAGACCCAGTACTTC.

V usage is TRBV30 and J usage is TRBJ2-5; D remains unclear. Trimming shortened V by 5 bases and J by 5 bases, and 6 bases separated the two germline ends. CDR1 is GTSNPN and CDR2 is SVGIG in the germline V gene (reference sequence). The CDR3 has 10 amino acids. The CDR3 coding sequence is TGTGCCTGGGCGGCCGAGACCCAGTACTTC. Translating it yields CAWAAETQYF.

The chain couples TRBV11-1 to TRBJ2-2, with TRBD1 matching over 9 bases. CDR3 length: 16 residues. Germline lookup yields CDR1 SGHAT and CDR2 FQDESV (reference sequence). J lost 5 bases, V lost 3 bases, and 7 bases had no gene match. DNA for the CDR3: TGTGCCAGCAGCTTTCCTGGGACAGGGAGGACCGGGGAGCTGTTTTTT. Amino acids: CASSFPGTGRTGELFF. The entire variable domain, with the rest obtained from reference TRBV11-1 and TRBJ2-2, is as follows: EAEVAQSPRYKITEKSQAVAFWCDPISGHATLYWYRQILGQGPELLVQFQDESVVDDSQLPKDRFSAERLKGVDSTLKIQPAELGDSAMYLCASSFPGTGRTGELFFGEGSRLTVL.

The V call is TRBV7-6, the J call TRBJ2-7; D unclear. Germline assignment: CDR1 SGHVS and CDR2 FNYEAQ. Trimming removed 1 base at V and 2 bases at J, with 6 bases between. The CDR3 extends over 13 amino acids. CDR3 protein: CASSLGETYEQYF. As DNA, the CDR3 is TGTGCCAGCAGCTTAGGAGAAACCTACGAGCAGTACTTC.

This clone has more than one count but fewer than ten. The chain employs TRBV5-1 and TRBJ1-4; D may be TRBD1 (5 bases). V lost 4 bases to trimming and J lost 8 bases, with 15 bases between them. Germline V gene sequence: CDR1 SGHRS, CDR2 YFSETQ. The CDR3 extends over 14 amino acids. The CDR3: CASSTRDGTEKLFF. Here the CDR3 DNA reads TGCGCCAGCAGCACCAGGGATGGGACGGAAAAACTGTTTTTT.

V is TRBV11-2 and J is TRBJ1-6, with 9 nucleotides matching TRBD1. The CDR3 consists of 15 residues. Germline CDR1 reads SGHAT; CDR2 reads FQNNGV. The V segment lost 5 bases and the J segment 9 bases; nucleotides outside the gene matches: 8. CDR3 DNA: TGTGCCAGCAGCCTCGGGACAGGGAAGGGTTCACCCCTCCACTTT. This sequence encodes CASSLGTGKGSPLHF.

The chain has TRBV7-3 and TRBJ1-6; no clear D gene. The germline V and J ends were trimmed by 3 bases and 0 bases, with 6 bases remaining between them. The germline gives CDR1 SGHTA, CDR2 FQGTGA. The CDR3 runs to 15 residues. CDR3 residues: CASSLDSSYNSPLHF. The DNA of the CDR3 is TGTGCCAGCAGCTTGGATAGCTCCTATAATTCACCCCTCCACTTT.

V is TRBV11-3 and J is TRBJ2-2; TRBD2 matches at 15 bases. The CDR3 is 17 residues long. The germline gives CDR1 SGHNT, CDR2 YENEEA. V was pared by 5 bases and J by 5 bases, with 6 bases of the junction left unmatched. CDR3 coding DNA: TGTGCCAGCAGCCCTGGACTAGCGGGGGGGAGAACCGGGGAGCTGTTTTTT. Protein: CASSPGLAGGRTGELFF.

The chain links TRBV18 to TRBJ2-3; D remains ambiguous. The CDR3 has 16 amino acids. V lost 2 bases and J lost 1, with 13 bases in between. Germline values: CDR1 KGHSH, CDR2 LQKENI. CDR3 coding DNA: TGTGCCAGCTCACCAAATATACCCAGACGCACAGATACGCAGTATTTT. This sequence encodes CASSPNIPRRTDTQYF.

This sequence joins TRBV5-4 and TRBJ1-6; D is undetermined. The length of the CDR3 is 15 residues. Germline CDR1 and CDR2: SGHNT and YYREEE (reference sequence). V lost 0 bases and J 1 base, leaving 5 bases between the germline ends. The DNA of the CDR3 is TGTGCCAGCAGCTTGGGAGCTTCCTATAATTCACCCCTCCACTTT. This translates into CASSLGASYNSPLHF.

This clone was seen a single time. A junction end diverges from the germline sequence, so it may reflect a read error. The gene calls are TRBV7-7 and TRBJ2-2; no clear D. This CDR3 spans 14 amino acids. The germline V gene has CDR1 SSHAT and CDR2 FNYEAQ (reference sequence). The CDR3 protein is CASSSDSYTGELFF. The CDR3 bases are TGTGCTAGCAGCTCAGATAGCTACACCGGGGAGCTGTTTTTT.

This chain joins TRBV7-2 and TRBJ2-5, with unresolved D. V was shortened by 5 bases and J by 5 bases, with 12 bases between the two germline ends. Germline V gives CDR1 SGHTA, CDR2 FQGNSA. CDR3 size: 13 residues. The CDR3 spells CASSVLDPETQYF. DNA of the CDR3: TGTGCCAGCAGCGTACTGGATCCGGAGACCCAGTACTTC.

The CDR3 spells CASSIGDRGQETQYF. The CDR3 nucleotides read TGTGCCAGTAGTATCGGGGACAGGGGGCAAGAGACCCAGTACTTC. The V and J genes are TRBV19 and TRBJ2-5, with 11 bases identical to TRBD1. V shed 3 bases, J shed 2 bases, and the junction held 2 bases outside the gene matches. This CDR3 spans 15 amino acids. Germline CDR1 LNHDA, CDR2 SQIVND (reference sequence).

This CDR3 reads CASSATGTVGEQYF. CDR3 bases: TGTGCCAGCAGTGCAACCGGGACAGTGGGCGAGCAGTACTTC. The chain combines TRBV2 with TRBJ2-7, with 7 bases matching TRBD1. Germline V CDR1 and CDR2: SNHLY, FYNNEI. After removal of 4 bases from V and 6 bases from J, the junction contained 9 bases not matched to a gene. The length of the CDR3 is 14 residues.

This chain's CDR3 is CASSSEIYNEQFF. The CDR3 nucleotides read TGTGCCAGCAGCTCCGAAATATACAATGAGCAGTTCTTC. The V and J genes are TRBV7-2 and TRBJ2-1, with D hard to call. Germline V CDR1 and CDR2: SGHTA, FQGNSA. The CDR3 loop spans 13 amino acids. The germline V and J ends were trimmed by 4 bases and 4 bases, with 8 bases remaining between them.

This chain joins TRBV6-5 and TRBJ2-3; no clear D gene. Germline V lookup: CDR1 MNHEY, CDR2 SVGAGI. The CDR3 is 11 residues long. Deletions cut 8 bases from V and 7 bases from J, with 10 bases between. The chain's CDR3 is CASARLHTQYF. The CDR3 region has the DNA TGTGCCAGCGCCCGGCTCCATACGCAGTATTTT.

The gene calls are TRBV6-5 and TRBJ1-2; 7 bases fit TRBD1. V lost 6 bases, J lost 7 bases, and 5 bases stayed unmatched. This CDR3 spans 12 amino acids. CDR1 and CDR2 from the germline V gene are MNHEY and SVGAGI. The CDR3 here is CASRSGTVGYTF. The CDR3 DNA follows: TGTGCCAGCAGGTCCGGGACAGTTGGCTACACCTTC.

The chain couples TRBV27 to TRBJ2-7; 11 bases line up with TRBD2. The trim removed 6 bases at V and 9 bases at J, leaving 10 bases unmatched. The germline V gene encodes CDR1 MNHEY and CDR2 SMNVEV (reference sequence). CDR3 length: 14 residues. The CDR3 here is CASRTGTSGTGQYF. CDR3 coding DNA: TGTGCCAGCAGGACCGGGACTAGCGGAACTGGGCAGTACTTC.

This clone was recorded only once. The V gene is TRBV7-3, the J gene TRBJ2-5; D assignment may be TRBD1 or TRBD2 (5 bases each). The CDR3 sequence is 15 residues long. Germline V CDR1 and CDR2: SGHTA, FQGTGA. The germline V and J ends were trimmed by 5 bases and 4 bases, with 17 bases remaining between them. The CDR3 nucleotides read TGTGCCAGCAGCGCTACCGGGGCCGAACTAGAGACCCAGTACTTC. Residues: CASSATGAELETQYF.

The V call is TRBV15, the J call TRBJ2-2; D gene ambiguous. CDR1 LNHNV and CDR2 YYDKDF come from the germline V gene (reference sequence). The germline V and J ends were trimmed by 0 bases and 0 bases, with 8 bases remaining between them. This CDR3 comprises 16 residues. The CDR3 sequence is CATSRDPLTNTGELFF. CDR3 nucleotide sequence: TGTGCCACCAGCAGAGATCCCCTCACGAACACCGGGGAGCTGTTTTTT.

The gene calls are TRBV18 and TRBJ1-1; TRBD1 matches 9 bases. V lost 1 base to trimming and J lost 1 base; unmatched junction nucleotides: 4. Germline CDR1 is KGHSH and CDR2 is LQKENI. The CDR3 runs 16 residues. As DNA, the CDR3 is TGTGCCAGCTCACCACGGGACAGGGTGGGGAACACTGAAGCTTTCTTT. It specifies CASSPRDRVGNTEAFF.

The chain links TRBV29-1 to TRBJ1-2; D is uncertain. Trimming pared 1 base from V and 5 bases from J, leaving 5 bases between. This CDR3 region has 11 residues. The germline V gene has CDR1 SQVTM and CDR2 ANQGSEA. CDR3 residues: CSVEGVYGYTF. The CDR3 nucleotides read TGCAGCGTTGAAGGAGTTTATGGCTACACCTTC. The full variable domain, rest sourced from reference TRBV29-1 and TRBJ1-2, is SAVISQKPSRDICQRGTSLTIQCQVDSQVTMMFWYRQQPGQSLTLIATANQGSEATYESGFVIDKFPISRPNLTFSTLTVSNMSPEDSSIYLCSVEGVYGYTFGSGTRLTVV.

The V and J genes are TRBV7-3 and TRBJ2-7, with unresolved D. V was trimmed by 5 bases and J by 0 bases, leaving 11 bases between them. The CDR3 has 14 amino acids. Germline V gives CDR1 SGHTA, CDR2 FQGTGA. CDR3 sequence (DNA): TGTGCCAGCAGCCCGGATATAAGCTCCTACGAGCAGTACTTC. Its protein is CASSPDISSYEQYF.

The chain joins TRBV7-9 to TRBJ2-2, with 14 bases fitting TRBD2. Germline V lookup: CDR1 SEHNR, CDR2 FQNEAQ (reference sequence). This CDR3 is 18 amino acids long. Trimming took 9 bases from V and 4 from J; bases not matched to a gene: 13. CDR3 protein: CASRRTSGRRRGTGELFF. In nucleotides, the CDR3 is TGTGCCAGTCGCCGGACTAGCGGGAGGAGGAGGGGCACCGGGGAGCTGTTTTTT.

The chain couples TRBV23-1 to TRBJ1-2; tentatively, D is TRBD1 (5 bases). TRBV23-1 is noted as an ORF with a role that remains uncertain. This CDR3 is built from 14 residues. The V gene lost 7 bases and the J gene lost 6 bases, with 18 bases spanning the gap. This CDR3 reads CASTEVRDEHGYTF. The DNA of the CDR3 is TGCGCCAGCACCGAGGTCCGGGACGAGCATGGCTACACCTTC.

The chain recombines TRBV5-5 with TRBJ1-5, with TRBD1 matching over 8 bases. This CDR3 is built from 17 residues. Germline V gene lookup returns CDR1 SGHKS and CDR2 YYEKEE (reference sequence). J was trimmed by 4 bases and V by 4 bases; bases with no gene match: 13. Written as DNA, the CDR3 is TGTGCCAGCAGCAGGGAGGGCAGGGGGCGGGGAAATCAGCCCCAGCATTTT. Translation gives CASSREGRGRGNQPQHF.

The CDR3 spells CASSKGGSGANVLTF. The DNA of the CDR3 is TGTGCCAGCAGCAAGGGTGGCTCTGGGGCCAACGTCCTGACTTTC. The chain is built from TRBV7-2 and TRBJ2-6, with unresolved D. The CDR3 spans 15 residues. CDR1 is SGHTA and CDR2 is FQGNSA in the germline V gene. V was pared by 5 bases and J by 0 bases, with 8 bases between.